The sequence of this TCR beta chain was determined in a study of blood T cell repertoires in COVID-19. Across the whole study: In each case, the material was cDNA or gDNA derived from T cells, B-cell-depleted T cells, or PBMCs.

In the original processing: How many nucleated cells were present was estimated from reference gene primer amplification. Using immunoSEQ multiplex PCR, the repertoire was profiled, and TCRdb retains in-frame clones only, with some absent. From that table come the V and J calls and clone size; the DNA was used to work out D and trimming. Among 98,000 or so clones, 75% to 95% were seen once, and the ten largest hold roughly 5.5%. The CDR3 contains 14 residues. After removal of 6 bases from V and 5 bases from J, the junction contained 9 bases not matched to a gene. Germline CDR1 is MDHEN and CDR2 is SYDVKM.

The sequencing input was peripheral blood. This receptor was taken from a human donor in a cohort sampled during active COVID-19. V and J are TRBV28 and TRBJ2-7, with 8 bases identical to TRBD2. CDR3 residues: CASRNREGQHEQYF. DNA for the CDR3: TGTGCCAGCAGAAATCGGGAGGGCCAACACGAGCAGTACTTC.